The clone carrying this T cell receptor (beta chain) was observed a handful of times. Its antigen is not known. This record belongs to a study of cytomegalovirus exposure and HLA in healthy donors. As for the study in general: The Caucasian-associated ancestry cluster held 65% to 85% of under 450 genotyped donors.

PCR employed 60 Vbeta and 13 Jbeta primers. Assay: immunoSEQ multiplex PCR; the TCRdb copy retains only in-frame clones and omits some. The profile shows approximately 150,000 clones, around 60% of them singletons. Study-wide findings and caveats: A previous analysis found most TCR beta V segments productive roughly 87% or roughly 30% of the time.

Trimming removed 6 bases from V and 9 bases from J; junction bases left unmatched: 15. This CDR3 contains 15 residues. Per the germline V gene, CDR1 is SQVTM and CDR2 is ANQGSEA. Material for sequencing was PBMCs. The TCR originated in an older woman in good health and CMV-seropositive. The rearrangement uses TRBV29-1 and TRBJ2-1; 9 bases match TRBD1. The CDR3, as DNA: TGCAGCGTCTTGGGGGGACAGGGAAAAGTGGGTGAGCAGTTCTTC. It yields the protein CSVLGGQGKVGEQFF.